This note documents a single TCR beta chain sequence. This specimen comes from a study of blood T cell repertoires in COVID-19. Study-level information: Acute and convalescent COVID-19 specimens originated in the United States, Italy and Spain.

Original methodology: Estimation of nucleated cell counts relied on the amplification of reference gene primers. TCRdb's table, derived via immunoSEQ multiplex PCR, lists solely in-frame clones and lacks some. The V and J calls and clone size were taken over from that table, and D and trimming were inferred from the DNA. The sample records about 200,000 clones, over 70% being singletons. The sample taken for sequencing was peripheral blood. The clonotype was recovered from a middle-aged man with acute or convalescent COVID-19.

The CDR3 coding sequence is TGTGCCTGGAGTACAGGGGGAAACACCATATATTTT. Residues: CAWSTGGNTIYF. V gene TRBV30 combines with J gene TRBJ1-3; D is perhaps TRBD1 (6 bases). V was cut by 2 bases and J by 4 bases, with 6 bases left in between. CDR1 is GTSNPN, CDR2 SVGIG, per germline (reference sequence). This CDR3 has 12 residues.